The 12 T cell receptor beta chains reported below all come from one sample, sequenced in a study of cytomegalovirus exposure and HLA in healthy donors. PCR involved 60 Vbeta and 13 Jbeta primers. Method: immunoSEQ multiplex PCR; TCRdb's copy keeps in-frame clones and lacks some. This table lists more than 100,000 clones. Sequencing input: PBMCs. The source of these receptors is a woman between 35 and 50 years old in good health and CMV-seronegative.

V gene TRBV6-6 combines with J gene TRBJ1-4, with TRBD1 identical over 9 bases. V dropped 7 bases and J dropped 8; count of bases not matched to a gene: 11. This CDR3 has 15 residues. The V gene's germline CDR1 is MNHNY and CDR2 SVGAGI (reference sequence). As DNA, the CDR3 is TGTGCCAGCAATATTCCGGGACAGGGTCAGGAAAAACTGTTTTTT. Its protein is CASNIPGQGQEKLFF.

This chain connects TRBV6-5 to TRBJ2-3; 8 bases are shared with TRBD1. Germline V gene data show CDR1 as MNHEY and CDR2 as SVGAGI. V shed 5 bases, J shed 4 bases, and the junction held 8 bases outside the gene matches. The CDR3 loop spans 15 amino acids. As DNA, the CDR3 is TGTGCCAGCAGTCGTTTCCAGGGGGCCCCAGATACGCAGTATTTT. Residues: CASSRFQGAPDTQYF.

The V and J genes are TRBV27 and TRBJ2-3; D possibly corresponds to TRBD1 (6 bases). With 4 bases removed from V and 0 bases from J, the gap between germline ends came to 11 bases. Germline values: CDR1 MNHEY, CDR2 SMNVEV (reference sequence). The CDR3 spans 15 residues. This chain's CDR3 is CASSSRQASTDTQYF. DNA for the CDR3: TGTGCCAGCAGTTCTCGACAGGCCAGCACAGATACGCAGTATTTT.

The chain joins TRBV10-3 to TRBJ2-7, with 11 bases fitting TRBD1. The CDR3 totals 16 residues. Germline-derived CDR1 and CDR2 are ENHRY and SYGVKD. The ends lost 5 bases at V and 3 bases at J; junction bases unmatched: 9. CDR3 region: CAISHGGQGVGYEQYV. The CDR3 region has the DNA TGTGCCATCAGTCATGGGGGACAGGGGGTAGGCTACGAGCAGTACGTC.

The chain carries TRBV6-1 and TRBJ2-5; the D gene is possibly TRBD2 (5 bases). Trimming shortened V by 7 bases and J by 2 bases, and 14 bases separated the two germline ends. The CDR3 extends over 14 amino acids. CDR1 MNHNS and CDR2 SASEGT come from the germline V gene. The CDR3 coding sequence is TGTGCCAGCAAGGTGGCGGGCCAGCAAGAGACCCAGTACTTC. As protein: CASKVAGQQETQYF.

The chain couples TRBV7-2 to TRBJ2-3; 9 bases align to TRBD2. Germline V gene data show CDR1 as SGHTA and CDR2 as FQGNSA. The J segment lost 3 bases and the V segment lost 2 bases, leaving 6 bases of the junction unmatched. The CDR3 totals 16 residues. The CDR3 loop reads CASSLLRGGLTDTQYF. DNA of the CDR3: TGTGCCAGCAGCTTATTGCGGGGGGGCTTGACAGATACGCAGTATTTT.

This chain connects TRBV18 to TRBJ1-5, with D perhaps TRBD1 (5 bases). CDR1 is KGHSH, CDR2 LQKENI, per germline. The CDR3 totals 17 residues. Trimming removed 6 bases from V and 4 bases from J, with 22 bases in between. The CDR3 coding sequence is TGTGCCAGCTCCCTCGGGCAGGGAGGGCTATTAAATCAGCCCCAGCATTTT. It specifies CASSLGQGGLLNQPQHF.

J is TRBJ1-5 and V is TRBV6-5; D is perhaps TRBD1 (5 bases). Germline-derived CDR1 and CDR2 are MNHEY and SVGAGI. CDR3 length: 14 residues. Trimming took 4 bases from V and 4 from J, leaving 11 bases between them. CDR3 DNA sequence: TGTGCCAGCAGTTCACTACAGGAGAATCAGCCCCAGCATTTT. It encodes CASSSLQENQPQHF.

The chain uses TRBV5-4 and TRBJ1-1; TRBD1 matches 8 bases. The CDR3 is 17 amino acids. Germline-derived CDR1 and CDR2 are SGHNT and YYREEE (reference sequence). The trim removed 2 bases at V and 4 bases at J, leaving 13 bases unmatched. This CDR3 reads CASSFRQGNHGGTEAFF. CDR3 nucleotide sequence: TGTGCCAGCAGCTTCCGACAGGGGAATCATGGGGGCACTGAAGCTTTCTTT.

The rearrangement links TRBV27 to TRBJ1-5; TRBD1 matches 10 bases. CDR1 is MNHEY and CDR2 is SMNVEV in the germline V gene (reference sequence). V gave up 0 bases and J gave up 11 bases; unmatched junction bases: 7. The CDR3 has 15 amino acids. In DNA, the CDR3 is TGTGCCAGCAGTTTATCGGACAGGGGGGGTTCAGCCCAGCATTTT. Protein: CASSLSDRGGSAQHF.

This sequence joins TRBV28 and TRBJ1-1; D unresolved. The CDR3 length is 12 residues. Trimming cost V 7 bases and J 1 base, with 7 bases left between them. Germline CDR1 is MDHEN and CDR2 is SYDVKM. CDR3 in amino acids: CASMSGNTEAFF. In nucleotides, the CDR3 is TGTGCCAGCATGTCAGGGAACACTGAAGCTTTCTTT.

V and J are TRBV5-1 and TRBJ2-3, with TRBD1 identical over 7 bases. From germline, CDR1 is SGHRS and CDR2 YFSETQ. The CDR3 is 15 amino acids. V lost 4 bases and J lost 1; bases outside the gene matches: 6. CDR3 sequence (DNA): TGCGCCAGCAGCCTGTACAGGGGACGCACAGATACGCAGTATTTT. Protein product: CASSLYRGRTDTQYF.